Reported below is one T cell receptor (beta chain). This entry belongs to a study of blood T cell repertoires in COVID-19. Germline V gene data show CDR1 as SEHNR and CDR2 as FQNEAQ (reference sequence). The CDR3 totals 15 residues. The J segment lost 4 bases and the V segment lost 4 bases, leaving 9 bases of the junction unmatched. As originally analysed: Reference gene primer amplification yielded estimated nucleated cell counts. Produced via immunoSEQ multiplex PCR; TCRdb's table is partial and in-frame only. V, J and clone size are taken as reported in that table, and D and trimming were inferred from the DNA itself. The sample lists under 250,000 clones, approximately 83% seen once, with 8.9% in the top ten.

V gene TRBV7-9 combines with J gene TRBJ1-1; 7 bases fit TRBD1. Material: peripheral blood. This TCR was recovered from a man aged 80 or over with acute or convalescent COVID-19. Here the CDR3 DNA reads TGTGCCAGCAGCTGGATCAGGGGGGTCGGCACTGAAGCTTTCTTT. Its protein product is CASSWIRGVGTEAFF. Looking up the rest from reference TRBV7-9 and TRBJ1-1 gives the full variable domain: DTGVSQNPRHKITKRGQNVTFRCDPISEHNRLYWYRQTLGQGPEFLTYFQNEAQLEKSRLLSDRFSAERPKGSFSTLEIQRTEQGDSAMYLCASSWIRGVGTEAFFGQGTRLTVV.